Below are 22 T cell receptor beta chains sequenced from a single sample in a study of cytomegalovirus exposure and HLA in healthy donors. Vbeta (60) and Jbeta (13) primers were used in the PCR. Using immunoSEQ multiplex PCR, the repertoire was profiled, and TCRdb retains in-frame clones only, with some absent. Counted here are over 150,000 clones, about 82% occurring once; the ten biggest clones make up approximately 2.4%. Sequencing input: PBMCs. The receptors originated from a male donor in good health and CMV-seronegative.

J is TRBJ2-3 and V is TRBV5-8; D perhaps matches TRBD1 (6 bases). The CDR3 loop spans 17 amino acids. Trimming left V 1 base short and J 1 base short, with 16 bases between. Germline assignment: CDR1 SGHTS and CDR2 YDEGEE. The CDR3, as DNA: TGTGCCAGCAGCTTGCGGGGAGTGGGGGCGGGCACAGATACGCAGTATTTT. It specifies CASSLRGVGAGTDTQYF.

The CDR3 region is CASSADRRTGANVLTF. CDR3 nucleotide sequence: TGTGCCAGCAGCGCCGACAGGAGAACTGGGGCCAACGTCCTGACTTTC. V usage is TRBV9 and J usage is TRBJ2-6; possibly TRBD1 for D (6 bases). Germline V gives CDR1 SGDLS, CDR2 YYNGEE. The CDR3 is 16 residues long. Trimming removed 3 bases at V and 2 bases at J, with 12 bases between.

The chain uses TRBV6-5 and TRBJ2-7, with TRBD1 matching over 9 bases. The CDR3 totals 15 residues. The junction had 5 bases not matched to a gene; V was cut back by 2 bases and J by 3 bases. Germline V gene lookup returns CDR1 MNHEY and CDR2 SVGAGI. The CDR3 region is CASSYLSGQGYEQYF. The CDR3 DNA sequence: TGTGCCAGCAGTTACCTTTCGGGACAGGGCTACGAGCAGTACTTC.

The V gene is TRBV15, the J gene TRBJ1-1, with no clear D. The germline V gene encodes CDR1 LNHNV and CDR2 YYDKDF (reference sequence). This CDR3 region has 16 residues. V shed 0 bases and J shed 1 base, with 12 bases lying between them. The CDR3: CATSRDDGQPNTEAFF. The CDR3 DNA reads as TGTGCCACCAGCAGAGATGATGGCCAACCGAACACTGAAGCTTTCTTT.

Details on this clone: A read error may produce the germline difference seen at one junction end. The V and J genes are TRBV19 and TRBJ2-7; D may be TRBD1 (6 bases). Germline V lookup: CDR1 LNHDA, CDR2 SQIVND (reference sequence). The CDR3 runs 10 residues. CDR3 nucleotides: TGCCGGGACACCTCCTACGAGCAGTACTTC. It is translated as CRDTSYEQYF.

This chain connects TRBV28 to TRBJ2-7; possible D gene TRBD1, 6 bases. Germline CDR1 is MDHEN and CDR2 is SYDVKM. V lost 4 bases and J lost 0, with 19 bases in between. This CDR3 spans 17 amino acids. The CDR3 nucleotides read TGTGCCAGCAGTTCTTTTCGGACAGCCCTGACCTCCTACGAGCAGTACTTC. Its protein product is CASSSFRTALTSYEQYF.

The J gene is TRBJ1-4, the V gene TRBV18; D is perhaps TRBD1 (5 bases). CDR3 size: 14 residues. Germline CDR1 is KGHSH and CDR2 is LQKENI. Trimming stripped 6 bases from V and 4 bases from J, with 12 bases between. The CDR3 sequence is CASSKTDSNEKLFF. DNA for the CDR3: TGTGCCAGCTCGAAGACAGATAGTAATGAAAAACTGTTTTTT.

CDR3 loop: CASSPDRDSELGELFF. The CDR3 region has the DNA TGTGCCAGCAGCCCTGACCGGGACAGCGAGCTCGGGGAGCTGTTTTTT. The chain recombines TRBV5-4 with TRBJ2-2; 7 bases align to TRBD1. The CDR3 is made up of 16 amino acids. Losses at the gene ends were 4 bases for V and 7 bases for J; bases not matched to a gene: 13. CDR1 and CDR2 (germline): SGHNT, YYREEE (reference sequence).

The chain has TRBV6-1 and TRBJ2-7; D unclear. Germline V CDR1 and CDR2: MNHNS, SASEGT. Trimming left V 3 bases short and J 11 bases short, with 5 bases between. This CDR3 is 9 amino acids long. CDR3 protein: CASSDSEYF. CDR3 DNA sequence: TGTGCCAGCAGTGATTCGGAGTACTTC.

This clone was detected only a few times. The chain carries TRBV6-1 and TRBJ2-7; D may be TRBD2 (6 bases). Trimming cost V 1 base and J 0 bases, with 10 bases left between them. The germline CDR1 and CDR2 sequences are MNHNS and SASEGT. The CDR3 has 15 amino acids. The CDR3 here is CASSEGRGYSYEQYF. CDR3 nucleotide sequence: TGTGCCAGCAGTGAAGGGCGGGGCTACTCCTACGAGCAGTACTTC.

The chain is built from TRBV5-6 and TRBJ1-1; 9 bases are a match to TRBD1. CDR1 is SGHDT and CDR2 is YYEEEE in the germline V gene. V was pared by 4 bases and J by 5 bases, with 15 bases of the junction left unmatched. The CDR3 is 17 residues long. CDR3 sequence (DNA): TGTGCCAGCAGCCGGATCAAGGACAGGGGATTGGAGACTGAAGCTTTCTTT. Amino acids: CASSRIKDRGLETEAFF.

The chain recombines TRBV5-5 with TRBJ2-7; 11 bases match TRBD1. CDR1 SGHKS and CDR2 YYEKEE come from the germline V gene (reference sequence). CDR3 length: 15 residues. V dropped 4 bases and J dropped 4; count of bases not matched to a gene: 7. CDR3 nucleotide sequence: TGTGCCAGCAGCATCGGACAGGGGGCGATGTACGAGCAGTACTTC. Protein: CASSIGQGAMYEQYF.

This clone came up a few times. The chain employs TRBV5-4 and TRBJ2-3; D may be TRBD2 (7 bases). This CDR3 spans 19 amino acids. Trimming stripped 0 bases from V and 2 bases from J, with 22 bases between. In germline, CDR1 is SGHNT, CDR2 YYREEE (reference sequence). The CDR3 loop reads CASSLANAWTGGNTDTQYF. CDR3 DNA sequence: TGTGCCAGCAGCTTGGCTAACGCCTGGACGGGGGGCAACACAGATACGCAGTATTTT.

The chain has TRBV6-1 and TRBJ1-3; 7 bases align to TRBD1. Germline values: CDR1 MNHNS, CDR2 SASEGT. J gave up 5 bases and V 4 bases, and 8 bases lay outside the gene matches. The CDR3 is 15 amino acids. CDR3 protein: CASSVSRDSRNTIYF. The CDR3, as DNA: TGTGCCAGCAGTGTTTCCCGGGACAGTCGAAACACCATATATTTT.

The gene calls are TRBV10-1 and TRBJ1-5, with TRBD1 matching over 7 bases. The CDR3 runs to 16 residues. V shed 8 bases and J 1 base; nucleotides not matched to a gene: 11. The germline CDR1 and CDR2 sequences are WNHNN and SYGVQD (reference sequence). The CDR3 region has the DNA TGCGCCAGCGAGGACAGGCTCGGAGAGAGCAATCAGCCCCAGCATTTT. The encoded protein is CASEDRLGESNQPQHF.

The chain recombines TRBV29-1 with TRBJ1-4; unclear D gene. The CDR3 contains 14 residues. Trimming removed 6 bases at V and 5 bases at J, with 16 bases between. Germline V gives CDR1 SQVTM, CDR2 ANQGSEA. The CDR3 coding sequence is TGCAGCGTCGGGTTGATGGGAGGAAATGAAAAACTGTTTTTT. Translating gives CSVGLMGGNEKLFF.

This chain joins TRBV25-1 and TRBJ2-1; D unresolved. The germline gives CDR1 MGHDK, CDR2 SYGVNS. The length of the CDR3 is 11 residues. V was pared by 8 bases and J by 6 bases, with 8 bases between. The CDR3 DNA sequence: TGTGCCAGCGGTAACGGCAATGAGCAGTTCTTC. Its protein product is CASGNGNEQFF.

V is TRBV28 and J is TRBJ2-3; TRBD2 aligns across 9 bases. This CDR3 region has 14 residues. Germline V gene sequence: CDR1 MDHEN, CDR2 SYDVKM. V was clipped by 5 bases and J by 2 bases; unmatched bases: 2. CDR3 coding DNA: TGTGCCAGCAGTAAGGGACTAGCCACAGATACGCAGTATTTT. Its translation is CASSKGLATDTQYF.

This clone was detected a few times. J is TRBJ1-2 and V is TRBV4-3, with no clear D. Per the germline V gene, CDR1 is LGHNA and CDR2 is YSLEER. The CDR3 spans 13 residues. Trimming removed 0 bases from V and 6 bases from J, with 8 bases in between. The CDR3 sequence is CASSQDRLNGYTF. CDR3 bases: TGCGCCAGCAGCCAAGACAGGCTCAATGGCTACACCTTC.

The chain recombines TRBV28 with TRBJ1-1; weak D call: TRBD1 (6 bases). This CDR3 region has 16 residues. V lost 2 bases and J lost 1, with 14 bases in between. Germline values: CDR1 MDHEN, CDR2 SYDVKM. CDR3 sequence (DNA): TGTGCCAGCAGTTTAACCCGACAGGTCCAGAACACTGAAGCTTTCTTT. Protein sequence: CASSLTRQVQNTEAFF.

This chain links TRBV9 with TRBJ2-7; 7 nucleotides agree with TRBD2. In germline, CDR1 is SGDLS, CDR2 YYNGEE. Germline trimming cut 0 bases from V and 0 bases from J; bases unmatched to any gene: 6. CDR3 length: 16 residues. This chain's CDR3 is CASSVEVGGSSYEQYF. In nucleotides, the CDR3 is TGTGCCAGCAGCGTAGAAGTGGGCGGGAGCTCCTACGAGCAGTACTTC. Combining the CDR3 with reference TRBV9 and TRBJ2-7 gives the whole variable domain DSGVTQTPKHLITATGQRVTLRCSPRSGDLSVYWYQQSLDQGLQFLIQYYNGEERAKGNILERFSAQQFPDLHSELNLSSLELGDSALYFCASSVEVGGSSYEQYFGPGTRLTVT.

The CDR3 DNA reads as TGTGCCAGCAGCTGGGACAGAAATGGCTACACCTTC. Protein: CASSWDRNGYTF. The chain carries TRBV5-8 and TRBJ1-2; TRBD1 matches at 7 bases. Trimming at V came to 3 bases and at J to 6 bases, leaving 2 bases not matched to a gene. Germline V lookup: CDR1 SGHTS, CDR2 YDEGEE. The CDR3 has 12 residues.